These T cell receptor beta chains were read from a single sample in a study of graft-versus-host responses after intestinal transplantation. Measured with immunoSEQ multiplex PCR; TCRdb has only the in-frame clones, and not every one. The sample lists tens of thousands of clones, around 94% occurring once. The sequencing used PBMCs, collected 156 days after intestinal transplant. These receptors were taken from a human patient who received an intestinal transplant, so some T cells may come from the graft donor. Each CDR3 is given without its conserved first and last residue. The D gene is left open where the match is weak.

D,J,V,CDR3
-,TRBJ2-5,TRBV23-1,ASIRDWETQY
-,TRBJ2-5,TRBV29-1,SPRVAGKETQY
-,TRBJ1-1,TRBV7-3,ASSLDKNTEAF
TRBD1,TRBJ1-1,TRBV25-1,ASSVGQGTEAF
TRBD2,TRBJ2-1,TRBV2,ASSEAGTTNEQF
-,TRBJ2-7,TRBV7-6,ASSPPRGTNPTDEQY
-,TRBJ2-7,TRBV7-9,ASSHEGLEQY
TRBD1,TRBJ1-4,TRBV30,AWNRGLGEKLF
-,TRBJ2-1,TRBV7-9,ASSPPRGYEQF
-,TRBJ1-1,TRBV30,AWSDTNTEAF
TRBD2,TRBJ2-7,TRBV7-2,ASSPGLAGGAYEQY
-,TRBJ2-1,TRBV6-5,ASSWSWRDEQF
-,TRBJ1-2,TRBV30,ACNENYGYT
-,TRBJ2-2,TRBV27,ASSWTVGTGELF